The 18 T cell receptor beta chains below were found in one sample sequenced in a study of identical twins. TCRdb analysed the 5' RACE reads with MiXCR anew, one entry per CDR3 protein. Found here are roughly 290,000 distinct CDR3 sequences, more than 6.5% of them singletons; the top ten hold around 2.1%. The same data also went into a second study, on yellow fever vaccine responses in identical twins.

Sequenced sample: memory (CD45RO+) T cells sorted from blood. These receptors were taken from a woman under 30 in good health.

The table lists this clonotype with many counts. The CDR3 bases are TGTGCCAGCAGCCCTTTCACCGGGACACAGAACACCGGGGAGCTGTTTTTT. As protein: CASSPFTGTQNTGELFF. The chain is built from TRBV9 and TRBJ2-2; a possible D gene is TRBD1 (6 bases). This CDR3 is built from 17 residues. V was shortened by 4 bases and J by 1 base, with 17 bases between the two germline ends. The germline CDR1 and CDR2 sequences are SGDLS and YYNGEE.

The chain uses TRBV7-3 and TRBJ2-2, with D possibly TRBD1 on 6 matching bases. There are 15 residues in the CDR3. V gave up 1 base and J gave up 7 bases, with 13 bases separating them. The germline V gene encodes CDR1 SGHTA and CDR2 FQGTGA. The CDR3 DNA follows: TGTGCCAGCAGCTTAAGCACAGGGTACGGCGGGGAGCTGTTTTTT. As protein: CASSLSTGYGGELFF.

The rearrangement uses TRBV6-2 or TRBV6-3 and TRBJ2-1; D is possibly TRBD2 (6 bases). Trimming took 2 bases from V and 7 from J, leaving 12 bases between them. The germline V gene has CDR1 MNHEY and CDR2 SVGEGT. The length of the CDR3 is 14 residues. The CDR3 spells CASSYRDSVNEQFF. DNA for the CDR3: TGTGCCAGCAGTTACCGGGACTCCGTAAATGAGCAGTTCTTC.

This clonotype was detected a few times. The germline gene is not matched at one end of the junction; a read error may be the cause. The CDR3 here is CASSLARGFGEAFF. CDR3 nucleotides: TGCGCCAGCAGTTTGGCCAGGGGATTTGGTGAAGCTTTCTTT. V is TRBV5-1 and J is TRBJ1-1, with D possibly being TRBD1 (6 bases). Germline loops: CDR1 SGHRS, CDR2 YFSETQ. The CDR3 loop spans 14 amino acids.

This clonotype was counted at least ten times. The chain combines TRBV5-1 with TRBJ1-2; a weak D match, TRBD1 (5 bases). The CDR3 sequence is 14 residues long. Trimming took 4 bases from V and 5 from J, leaving 15 bases between them. Germline lookup yields CDR1 SGHRS and CDR2 YFSETQ. The CDR3 loop is CASSPLGTDYGYTF. In nucleotides, the CDR3 is TGCGCCAGCAGCCCGTTAGGGACGGATTATGGCTACACCTTC.

This clonotype was recorded many times. The V call is TRBV11-2, the J call TRBJ2-7, with TRBD1 matching over 9 bases. From germline, CDR1 is SGHAT and CDR2 FQNNGV. The V and J ends lost 1 base and 2 bases, in that order; junction bases with no gene match: 0. The CDR3 runs to 14 residues. The CDR3 sequence: CASSLGTGAYEQYF. The CDR3 nucleotides are TGTGCCAGCAGCTTAGGGACAGGGGCCTACGAGCAGTACTTC.

This clonotype was seen repeatedly, ten times or more. The chain links TRBV12-3 or TRBV12-4 to TRBJ2-1, with 9 bases lining up with TRBD2. The V gene end was trimmed by 6 bases and the J gene end by 5 bases; junction bases not matched to a gene: 8. The CDR3 totals 15 residues. The CDR3 region has the DNA TGTGCCAGCAGCAAAAGCGGGAGGCCAGACAATGAGCAGTTCTTC. The encoded protein is CASSKSGRPDNEQFF.

CDR3 bases: TGTGCCAGCAGTGGTCCCGGGACAGGGGTCGGCGAGCAGTACTTC. Translation: CASSGPGTGVGEQYF. The rearrangement uses TRBV6-1 and TRBJ2-7, with TRBD1 matching 10 bases. V lost 4 bases to trimming and J lost 6 bases; unmatched junction nucleotides: 9. CDR1 MNHNS and CDR2 SASEGT come from the germline V gene. This CDR3 spans 15 amino acids.

This clonotype was found many times. This rearrangement joins TRBV15 to TRBJ2-3; D is unclear. V gave up 0 bases and J gave up 2 bases, with 6 bases separating them. This CDR3 comprises 14 residues. The germline gives CDR1 LNHNV, CDR2 YYDKDF (reference sequence). The CDR3 DNA follows: TGTGCCACCAGCAGAGAAGGGAACACAGATACGCAGTATTTT. It translates to CATSREGNTDTQYF.

This clonotype showed up many times. In DNA, the CDR3 is TGTGCCAGCAGTTCCTCCGGGACCCAACTTGGTGGAAAACTGTTTTTT. Residues: CASSSSGTQLGGKLFF. This chain joins TRBV12-3 or TRBV12-4 and TRBJ1-4; TRBD1 is a possible D gene (5 bases). This CDR3 region has 16 residues. V lost 4 bases and J lost 10, with 22 bases in between.

Only a few counts were recorded for this clonotype. This chain connects TRBV12-3 or TRBV12-4 to TRBJ1-6, with 7 positions matching TRBD1. The CDR3 is 15 amino acids. With 8 bases clipped from V and 7 bases from J, the junction kept 11 bases outside the gene matches. The CDR3 DNA reads TGTGCCAGCGCCCGGACAGGCCTTTCAAATTCACCCCTCCACTTT. It encodes CASARTGLSNSPLHF.

This clonotype was recorded at least ten times. The chain employs TRBV5-1 and TRBJ1-6; TRBD1 aligns across 7 bases. Germline V gene sequence: CDR1 SGHRS, CDR2 YFSETQ. There are 15 residues in the CDR3. V shed 1 base, J shed 8 bases, and the junction held 6 bases outside the gene matches. Here the CDR3 reads CASSLRQGEDSPLHF. As DNA, the CDR3 is TGCGCCAGCAGCTTGCGCCAGGGGGAGGATTCACCCCTCCACTTT.

The table lists this clonotype with a few counts. The rearrangement links TRBV20-1 to TRBJ2-4; D is unresolved. The CDR3 has 13 residues. V shed 5 bases and J shed 1 base, with 9 bases lying between them. Germline CDR1 DFQATT, CDR2 SNEGSKA (reference sequence). This CDR3 is CSAAPSAKNIQYF. The CDR3 DNA follows: TGCAGTGCTGCTCCGTCCGCCAAAAACATTCAGTACTTC.

There are a few counts of this clonotype. The chain joins TRBV18 to TRBJ2-7, with a possible D match to TRBD2 (5 bases). The length of the CDR3 is 13 residues. Trimming took off 6 bases at V and 5 bases at J, with 14 bases between the two ends. The germline V gene has CDR1 KGHSH and CDR2 LQKENI. The CDR3 DNA is TGTGCCAGCTCGGCGTCCCTCGGGAACGAGCAGTACTTC. Protein: CASSASLGNEQYF. Full variable domain (remainder filled in from reference TRBV18 and TRBJ2-7): NAGVMQNPRHLVRRRGQEARLRCSPMKGHSHVYWYRQLPEEGLKFMVYLQKENIIDESGMPKERFSAEFPKEGPSILRIQQVVRGDSAAYFCASSASLGNEQYFGPGTRLTVT.

This clonotype has a handful of counts. The chain joins TRBV11-2 to TRBJ1-1, with a weak D call TRBD1 (5 bases). Trimming took off 5 bases at V and 11 bases at J, with 15 bases between the two ends. Per germline, CDR1 SGHAT and CDR2 FQNNGV. The CDR3 totals 12 residues. In nucleotides, the CDR3 is TGTGCCAGCAGCCGGGAGGGGACCAGGGCTTTCTTT. Translating it yields CASSREGTRAFF.

This chain joins TRBV3-1 and TRBJ1-1; D remains unclear. The CDR3 runs to 14 residues. Germline lookup yields CDR1 LGHDT and CDR2 YNNKEL (reference sequence). Trimming removed 4 bases at V and 1 base at J, with 10 bases between. The CDR3 here is CASSLRHGNTEAFF. The DNA of the CDR3 is TGTGCCAGCAGCCTTAGACATGGGAACACTGAAGCTTTCTTT.

This clonotype was counted only a few times. This chain links TRBV20-1 with TRBJ2-5; the match to TRBD2 covers 12 bases. Germline-derived CDR1 and CDR2 are DFQATT and SNEGSKA (reference sequence). Trimming at V came to 3 bases and at J to 5 bases, leaving 4 bases not matched to a gene. This CDR3 contains 14 residues. The CDR3: CSASTSGGWETQYF. The CDR3, as DNA: TGCAGTGCTAGTACTAGCGGGGGGTGGGAGACCCAGTACTTC.

This chain connects TRBV18 to TRBJ2-1; D is ambiguous. In germline, CDR1 is KGHSH, CDR2 LQKENI. V was trimmed by 2 bases and J by 0 bases, leaving 14 bases between them. This CDR3 has 17 amino acids. As DNA, the CDR3 is TGTGCCAGCTCACCAGATCACAGTGGTAGCTCCTACAATGAGCAGTTCTTC. It codes for CASSPDHSGSSYNEQFF.